Detailed here is one T cell receptor beta chain. Its specificity is unknown. Assay: immunoSEQ multiplex PCR; the TCRdb copy retains only in-frame clones and omits some. This table has around 25,000 clones, 60% to 80% appearing once. The sample originates from a study of OX40 agonist ivuxolimab in advanced cancers. Study-wide results and caveats: Clonal expansion was seen in CD4+ and CD8+ blood T cells by week 6 at 0.1 to 3.0 mg/kg.

The CDR3 covers 14 residues. Trimming took 4 bases from V and 6 from J, leaving 14 bases between them. Germline-derived CDR1 and CDR2 are SGHNT and YYREEE (reference sequence). The chain couples TRBV5-4 to TRBJ2-1; possibly TRBD1 or TRBD2 for D (5 bases each). The sequence was collected from an adult with an advanced solid tumor such as melanoma, head and neck, liver or kidney cancer. The sample in question was CD4+ or CD8+ T cells sorted from blood, obtained in a trial of the OX40 agonist ivuxolimab. The CDR3 loop is CASSHPGTPNEQFF. For the CDR3, the DNA is TGTGCCAGCAGCCATCCAGGGACCCCCAATGAGCAGTTCTTC.